Sequencing of this T cell receptor beta chain was carried out in a study of blood T cells in healthy people across ages (dated by TCRdb to between 2015 and 2016). Turning to the overall study: In model experiments, roughly one uniquely barcoded TCR beta cDNA molecule per two T cells was captured by template switching. To track age-related changes in TCR beta repertoire diversity, the study relied on deep sequencing normalized with unique cDNA molecular identifiers. The donors were split into four age groups: young (average about 16 years), middle-aged (about 40), aged (over 55) and long-lived (approximately 89). To avoid experimental bias, donors of different ages were distributed randomly across sequencing lanes. The study analyzed two additional independent replicas of 1 million unique cDNA reads from the same blood draw for two donors, one aged 18 to 29 and one aged 80 or older.

The donors were 40 or so Caucasian individuals from Russia, aged roughly 6 to 100 years, who were systemically healthy. Each donor gave 9.5 to 10 milliliters of peripheral blood, drawn into EDTA-treated Vacutainer tubes. PBMCs were isolated by Ficoll-Paque density-gradient centrifugation, with at least 6 million obtained per sample. Trizol reagent was used to extract total RNA from PBMCs, with at least 5.5 micrograms per sample. For every donor, an aliquot of PBMCs went through flow cytometry to measure the percentages of naive CD45RAhigh/CD27high T cells. Library prep was done by 5' RACE. This sample was sequenced with an Illumina HiSeq 2500. A second 7 to 11 cycle PCR used a sample-barcoded 5' primer and a J-beta primer mix. A unique molecular identifier was introduced onto each TCR beta cDNA molecule by a template-switch 5' adaptor carrying 12 random nucleotides. Each sample yielded at least 2.5 million CDR3-containing paired-end reads. The Mint cDNA synthesis kit, primed by a TRBC-specific oligonucleotide, was used to synthesize first-strand cDNA from all RNA. All cDNA was treated with uracil-DNA glycosylase and then went through a first 18-cycle PCR with the universal primers M1SS and BC2_uni_R. Concerning the study's data processing: Each sample was normalized by randomly selecting 1 million high-quality reads, each carrying a distinct molecular identifier. Instead of being binned into consensus sequences, reads that shared molecular identifiers were thrown out. MiTCR, set to a Q25 quality threshold and the strictest error-elimination algorithm, was used for CDR3 identification, clonotype clustering and error correction. Lower-bound total TCR beta diversity was estimated with a nonparametric unseen species model using Euler transformation. Clones were called with MiXCR by TCRdb after fastp trimmed the public reads at Q25, and only in-frame beta chains were retained. Every entry covers one CDR3 protein and lists the most common genes and DNA from its rows. The V and J calls were not made by the authors but by TCRdb's processing. The sample records 1.5 million to 2 million distinct CDR3 sequences, roughly 32% of which are singletons. Of the sample, approximately 10% is held by the ten largest clones.

Its CDR3 holds 13 amino acids, cysteine through phenylalanine. Left in the record is the CDR3 DNA by itself, 39 bases read in frame from the first base. Per the germline V gene, MNHEY is the CDR1 and SVGAGI is the CDR2. The V end loses 5 bases and the J end loses 7 bases, and a stretch of 11 bases separates them. Turning to this clonotype: Its specific antigen is unknown. No clone much larger than this one lies a single base away; base qualities are absent.

Study-wide findings and limitations: Observed TCR beta diversity per million T cells fell roughly linearly with age, and a significant reduction was already apparent by age roughly 40. A strong correlation was found between observed TCR beta diversity and the percentage of naive T cells measured by flow cytometry. Estimates of total diversity based on one million sequenced T cells were considered lower bounds and underestimates. Compared with the aged group, the long-lived group had more naive CD4+ T cells, fewer expanded clones and increased TCR diversity, suggesting age selection. Bulk unsorted PBMC profiling prevented conclusive comparison of naive and antigen-experienced compartments. Because the CMV infection status of the donors was unknown, age-related changes in expanded clonotypes may potentially have been confounded.

Sequenced sample: blood. The chain is made from TRBV6-5 and TRBJ2-2, with the D gene uncertain. This TCR derives from a woman in her thirties in good health. The DNA is as follows: TGTGCCAGCAGTGTACCCGTCGGCGGGGAGCTGTTTTTT. It encodes CASSVPVGGELFF.